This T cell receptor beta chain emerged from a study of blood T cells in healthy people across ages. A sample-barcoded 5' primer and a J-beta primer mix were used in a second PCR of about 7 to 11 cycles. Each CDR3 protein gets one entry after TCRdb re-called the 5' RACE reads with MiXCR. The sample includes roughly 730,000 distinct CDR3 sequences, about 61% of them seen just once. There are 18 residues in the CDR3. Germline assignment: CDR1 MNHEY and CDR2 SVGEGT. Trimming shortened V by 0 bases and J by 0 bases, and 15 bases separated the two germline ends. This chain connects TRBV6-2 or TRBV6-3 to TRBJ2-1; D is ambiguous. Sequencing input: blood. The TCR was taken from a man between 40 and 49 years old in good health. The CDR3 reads CASSYSYPSVSSYNEQFF. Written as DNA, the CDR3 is TGTGCCAGCAGTTACTCATACCCCTCGGTGAGCTCCTACAATGAGCAGTTCTTC.